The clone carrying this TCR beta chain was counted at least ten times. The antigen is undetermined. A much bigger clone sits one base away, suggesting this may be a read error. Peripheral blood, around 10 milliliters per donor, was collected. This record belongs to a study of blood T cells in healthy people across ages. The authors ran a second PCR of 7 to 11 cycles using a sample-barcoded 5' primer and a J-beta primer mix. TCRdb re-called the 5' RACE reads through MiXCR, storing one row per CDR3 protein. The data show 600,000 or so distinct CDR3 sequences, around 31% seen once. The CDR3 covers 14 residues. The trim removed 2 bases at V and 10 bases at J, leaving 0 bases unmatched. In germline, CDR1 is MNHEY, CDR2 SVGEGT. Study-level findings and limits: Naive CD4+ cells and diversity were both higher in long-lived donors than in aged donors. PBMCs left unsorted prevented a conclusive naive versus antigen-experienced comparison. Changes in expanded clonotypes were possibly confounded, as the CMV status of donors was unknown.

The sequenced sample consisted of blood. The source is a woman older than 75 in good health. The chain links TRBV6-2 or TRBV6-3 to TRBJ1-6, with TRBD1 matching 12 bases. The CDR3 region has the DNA TGTGCCAGCAGTTACGGGACAGGGGGCTCACCCCTCCACTTT. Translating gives CASSYGTGGSPLHF.